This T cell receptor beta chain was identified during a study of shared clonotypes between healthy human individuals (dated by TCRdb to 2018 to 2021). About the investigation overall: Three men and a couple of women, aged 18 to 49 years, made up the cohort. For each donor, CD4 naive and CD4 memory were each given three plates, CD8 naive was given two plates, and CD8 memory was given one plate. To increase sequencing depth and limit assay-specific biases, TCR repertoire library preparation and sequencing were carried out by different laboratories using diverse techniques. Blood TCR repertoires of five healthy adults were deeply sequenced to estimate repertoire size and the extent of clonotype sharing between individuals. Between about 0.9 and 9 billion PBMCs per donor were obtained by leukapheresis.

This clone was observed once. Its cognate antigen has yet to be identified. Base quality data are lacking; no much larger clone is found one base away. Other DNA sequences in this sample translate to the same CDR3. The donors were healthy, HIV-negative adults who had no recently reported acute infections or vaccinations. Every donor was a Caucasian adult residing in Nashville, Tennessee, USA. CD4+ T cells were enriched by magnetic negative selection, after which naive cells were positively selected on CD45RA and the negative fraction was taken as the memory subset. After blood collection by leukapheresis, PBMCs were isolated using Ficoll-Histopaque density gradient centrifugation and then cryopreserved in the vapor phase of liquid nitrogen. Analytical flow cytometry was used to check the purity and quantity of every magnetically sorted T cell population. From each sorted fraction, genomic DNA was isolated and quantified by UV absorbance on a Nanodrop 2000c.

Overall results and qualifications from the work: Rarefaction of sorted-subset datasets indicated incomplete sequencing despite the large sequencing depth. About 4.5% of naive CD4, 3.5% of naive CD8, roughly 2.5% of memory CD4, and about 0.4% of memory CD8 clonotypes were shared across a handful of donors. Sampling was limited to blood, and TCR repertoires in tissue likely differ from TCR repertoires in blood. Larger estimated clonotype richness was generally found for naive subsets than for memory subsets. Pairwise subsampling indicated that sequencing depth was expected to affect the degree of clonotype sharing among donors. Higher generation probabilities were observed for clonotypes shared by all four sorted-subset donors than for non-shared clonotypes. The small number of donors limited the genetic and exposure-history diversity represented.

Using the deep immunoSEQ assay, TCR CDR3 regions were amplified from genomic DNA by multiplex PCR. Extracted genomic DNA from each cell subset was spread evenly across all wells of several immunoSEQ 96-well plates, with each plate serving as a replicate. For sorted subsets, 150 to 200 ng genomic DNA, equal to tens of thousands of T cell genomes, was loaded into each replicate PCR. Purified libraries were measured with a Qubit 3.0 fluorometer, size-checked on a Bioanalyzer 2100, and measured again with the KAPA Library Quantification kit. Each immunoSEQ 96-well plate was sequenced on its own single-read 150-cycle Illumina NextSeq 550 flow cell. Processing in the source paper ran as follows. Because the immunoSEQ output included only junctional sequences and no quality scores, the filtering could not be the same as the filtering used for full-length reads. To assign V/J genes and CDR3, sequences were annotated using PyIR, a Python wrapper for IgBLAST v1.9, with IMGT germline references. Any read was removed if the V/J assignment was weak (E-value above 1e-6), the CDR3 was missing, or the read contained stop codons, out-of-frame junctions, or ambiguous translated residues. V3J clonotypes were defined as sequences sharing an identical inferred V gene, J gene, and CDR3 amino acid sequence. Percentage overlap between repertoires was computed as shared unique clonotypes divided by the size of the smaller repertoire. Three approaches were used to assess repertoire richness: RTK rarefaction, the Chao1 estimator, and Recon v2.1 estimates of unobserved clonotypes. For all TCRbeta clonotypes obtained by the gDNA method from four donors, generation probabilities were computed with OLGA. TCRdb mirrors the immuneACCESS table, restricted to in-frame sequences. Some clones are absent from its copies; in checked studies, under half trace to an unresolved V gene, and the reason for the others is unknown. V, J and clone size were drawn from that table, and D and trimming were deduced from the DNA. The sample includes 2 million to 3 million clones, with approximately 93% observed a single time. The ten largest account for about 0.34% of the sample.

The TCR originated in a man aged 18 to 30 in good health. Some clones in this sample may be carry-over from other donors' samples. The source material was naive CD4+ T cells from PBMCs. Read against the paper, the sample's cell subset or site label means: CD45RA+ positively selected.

The CDR3 corresponds to CSARTAYEQYF. The DNA reads TGCAGTGCTAGGACAGCCTACGAGCAGTACTTC. The chain uses TRBV20-1 and TRBJ2-7; the D gene is perhaps TRBD1, from 5 matching bases. The CDR3 runs 11 residues from the cysteine to the phenylalanine. Just the 33-base CDR3 DNA is kept, in frame starting at base 1. V was cut back by 3 bases and J by 2 bases, leaving a gap of 5 bases between them. Sequences DFQATT (CDR1) and SNEGSKA (CDR2) are obtained from the germline V gene (reference sequence).